The TCR beta chain under discussion was sequenced for a study of blood T cell repertoires in COVID-19. Authors' methods: It was from reference gene primer amplification that nucleated cell counts were estimated. The protocol was immunoSEQ multiplex PCR, while the TCRdb copy is restricted to in-frame clones and leaves out a portion. That table is the source of V, J and clone size, and D and trimming were worked out from the DNA. The profile shows 150,000 to 200,000 clones, 70% to 90% of them singletons. Germline V gene data show CDR1 as MNHEY and CDR2 as SVGEGT. Trimming shortened V by 6 bases and J by 7 bases, and 15 bases separated the two germline ends. This CDR3 is built from 14 residues. This clone was counted once.

The chain employs TRBV6-2 or TRBV6-3 and TRBJ1-4, with a tentative D call TRBD1 (5 bases). The specimen sequenced was peripheral blood. The sequence derives from an older man with active or convalescent COVID-19. The CDR3 DNA reads TGTGCCAGCAGCCGGGACGTCGGGGGTGAAAAACTGTTTTTT. It specifies CASSRDVGGEKLFF.